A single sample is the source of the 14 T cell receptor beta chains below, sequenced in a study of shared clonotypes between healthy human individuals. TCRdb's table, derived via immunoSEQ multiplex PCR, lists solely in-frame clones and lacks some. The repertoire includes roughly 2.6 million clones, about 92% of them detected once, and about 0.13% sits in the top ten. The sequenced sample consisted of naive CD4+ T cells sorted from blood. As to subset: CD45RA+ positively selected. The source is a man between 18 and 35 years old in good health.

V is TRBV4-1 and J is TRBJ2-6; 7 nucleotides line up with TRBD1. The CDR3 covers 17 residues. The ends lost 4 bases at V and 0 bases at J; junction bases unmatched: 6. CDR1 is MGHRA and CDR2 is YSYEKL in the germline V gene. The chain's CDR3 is CASSPPTGSSGANVLTF. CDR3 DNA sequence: TGCGCCAGCAGCCCCCCGACAGGGAGCTCTGGGGCCAACGTCCTGACTTTC.

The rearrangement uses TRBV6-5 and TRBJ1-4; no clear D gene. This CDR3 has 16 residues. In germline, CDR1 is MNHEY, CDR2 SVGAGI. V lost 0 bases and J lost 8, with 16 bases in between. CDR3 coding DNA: TGTGCCAGCAGTTACTCTTCGGGCTTGGGAAACGAAAAACTGTTTTTT. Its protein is CASSYSSGLGNEKLFF.

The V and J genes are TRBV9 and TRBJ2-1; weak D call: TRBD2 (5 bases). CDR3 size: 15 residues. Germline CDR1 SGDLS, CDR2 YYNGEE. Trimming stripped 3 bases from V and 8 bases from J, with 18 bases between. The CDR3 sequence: CASSAGTTRAHEQFF. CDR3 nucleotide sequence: TGTGCCAGCAGCGCTGGAACCACGAGGGCCCATGAGCAGTTCTTC.

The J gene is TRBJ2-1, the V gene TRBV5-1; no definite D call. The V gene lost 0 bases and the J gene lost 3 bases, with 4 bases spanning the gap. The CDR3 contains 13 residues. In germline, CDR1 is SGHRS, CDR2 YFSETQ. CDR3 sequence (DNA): TGCGCCAGCAGCTTGGCCGTCTACAATGAGCAGTTCTTC. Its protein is CASSLAVYNEQFF.

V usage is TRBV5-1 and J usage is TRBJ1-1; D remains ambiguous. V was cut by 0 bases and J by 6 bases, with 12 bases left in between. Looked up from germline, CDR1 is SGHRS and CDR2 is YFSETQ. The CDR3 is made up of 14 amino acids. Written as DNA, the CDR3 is TGCGCCAGCAGCTTGGCGGGCAGAGCCCCTGAAGCTTTCTTT. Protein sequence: CASSLAGRAPEAFF.

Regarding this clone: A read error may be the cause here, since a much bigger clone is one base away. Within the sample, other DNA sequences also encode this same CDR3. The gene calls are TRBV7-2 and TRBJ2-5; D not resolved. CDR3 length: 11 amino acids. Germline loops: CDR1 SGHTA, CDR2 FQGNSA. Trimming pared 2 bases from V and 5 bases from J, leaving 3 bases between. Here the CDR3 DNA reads TGTGCCAGCAGCTTACAGGAGACCCAGTACTTC. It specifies CASSLQETQYF.

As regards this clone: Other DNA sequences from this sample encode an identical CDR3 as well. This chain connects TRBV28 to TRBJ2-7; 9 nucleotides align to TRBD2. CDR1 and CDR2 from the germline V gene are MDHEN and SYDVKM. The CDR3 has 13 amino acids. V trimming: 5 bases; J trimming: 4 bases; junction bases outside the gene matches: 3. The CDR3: CASSSGGWYEQYF. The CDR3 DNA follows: TGTGCCAGCAGTAGCGGGGGGTGGTACGAGCAGTACTTC.

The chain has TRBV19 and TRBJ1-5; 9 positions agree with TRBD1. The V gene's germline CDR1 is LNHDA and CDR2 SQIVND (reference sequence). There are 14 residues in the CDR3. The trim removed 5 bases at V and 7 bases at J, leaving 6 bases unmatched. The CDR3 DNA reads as TGTGCCAGTAGTTCAGGGACAGGGTACCAGCCCCAGCATTTT. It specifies CASSSGTGYQPQHF.

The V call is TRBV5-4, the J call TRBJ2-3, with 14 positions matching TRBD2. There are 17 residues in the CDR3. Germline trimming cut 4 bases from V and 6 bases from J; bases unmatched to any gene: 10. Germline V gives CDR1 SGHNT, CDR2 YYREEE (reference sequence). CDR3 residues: CASSLGGLAGVQDTQYF. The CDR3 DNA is TGTGCCAGCAGCCTAGGGGGACTAGCGGGGGTGCAGGATACGCAGTATTTT.

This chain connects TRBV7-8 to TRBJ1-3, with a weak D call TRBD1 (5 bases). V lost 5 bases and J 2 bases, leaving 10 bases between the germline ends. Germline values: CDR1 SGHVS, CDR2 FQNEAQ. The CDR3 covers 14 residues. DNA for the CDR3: TGTGCCAGCAGCACGGGGGTAACTGGAAACACCATATATTTT. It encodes CASSTGVTGNTIYF.

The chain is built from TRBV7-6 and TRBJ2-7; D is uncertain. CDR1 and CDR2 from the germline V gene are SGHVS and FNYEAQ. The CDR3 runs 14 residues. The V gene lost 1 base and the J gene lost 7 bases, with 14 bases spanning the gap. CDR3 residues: CASSLVPLPGEQYF. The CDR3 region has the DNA TGTGCCAGCAGCTTAGTCCCCCTCCCTGGTGAGCAGTACTTC.

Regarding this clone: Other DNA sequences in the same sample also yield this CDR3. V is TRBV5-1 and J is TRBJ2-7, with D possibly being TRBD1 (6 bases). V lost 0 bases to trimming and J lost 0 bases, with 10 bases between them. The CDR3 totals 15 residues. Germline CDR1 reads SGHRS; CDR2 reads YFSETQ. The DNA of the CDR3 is TGCGCCAGCAGCTTGGGAGGGGGAACCTCCTACGAGCAGTACTTC. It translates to CASSLGGGTSYEQYF.

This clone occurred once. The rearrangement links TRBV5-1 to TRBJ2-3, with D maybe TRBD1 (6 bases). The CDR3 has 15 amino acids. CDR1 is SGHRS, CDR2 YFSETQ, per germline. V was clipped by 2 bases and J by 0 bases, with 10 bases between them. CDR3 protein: CASSFQGLSTDTQYF. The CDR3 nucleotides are TGCGCCAGCAGCTTTCAGGGGCTTAGCACAGATACGCAGTATTTT.

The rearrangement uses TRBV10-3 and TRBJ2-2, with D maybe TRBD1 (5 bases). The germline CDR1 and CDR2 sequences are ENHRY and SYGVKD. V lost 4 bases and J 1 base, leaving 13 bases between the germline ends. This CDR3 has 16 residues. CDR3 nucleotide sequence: TGTGCCATCAGTGGGCCCGGAACAGGGAACACCGGGGAGCTGTTTTTT. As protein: CAISGPGTGNTGELFF.